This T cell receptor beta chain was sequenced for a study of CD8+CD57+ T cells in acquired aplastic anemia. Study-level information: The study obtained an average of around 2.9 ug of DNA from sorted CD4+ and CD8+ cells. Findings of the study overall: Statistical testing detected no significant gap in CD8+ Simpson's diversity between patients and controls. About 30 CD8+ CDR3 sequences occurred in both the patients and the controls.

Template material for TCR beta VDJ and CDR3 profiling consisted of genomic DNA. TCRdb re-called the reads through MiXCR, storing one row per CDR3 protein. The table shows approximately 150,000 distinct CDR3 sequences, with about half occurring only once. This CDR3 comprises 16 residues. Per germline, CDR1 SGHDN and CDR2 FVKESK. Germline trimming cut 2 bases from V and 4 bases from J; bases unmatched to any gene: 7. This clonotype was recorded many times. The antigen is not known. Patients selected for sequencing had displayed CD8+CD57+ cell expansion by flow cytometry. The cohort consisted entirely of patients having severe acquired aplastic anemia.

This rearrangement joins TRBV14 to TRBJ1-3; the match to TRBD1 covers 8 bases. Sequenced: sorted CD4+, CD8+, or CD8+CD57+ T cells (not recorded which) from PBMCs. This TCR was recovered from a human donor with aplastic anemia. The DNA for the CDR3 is TGTGCCAGCAGCCAAATGACAGGGGCGTTCGGAAACACCATATATTTT. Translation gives CASSQMTGAFGNTIYF.